One T cell receptor (beta chain) is described in this entry. There is no known antigen for this receptor. The sample holds no much larger clone one base away, and base qualities are not on file. The sample comes from a study of prognosis after radiotherapy for stage I lung cancer (dated by TCRdb to the early 2020s). The study in broad terms: Between early 2018 and 2019, about 19 stage I NSCLC patients were enrolled in Nanjing, China. Among the enrolled patients, fourteen had newly diagnosed primary stage I lung tumors, while about 5 had oligometastatic NSCLC following surgical resection of the primary tumor. All patients were considered medically inoperable, owing to comorbidities in approximately twelve and refusal of surgery in about seven. The cohort included over 10 men and five to seven women, with a median age of approximately 74 years and a range of about 53 to 85 years. About a dozen patients had adenocarcinoma and roughly 7 had squamous cell carcinoma as the tumor histology. Using image-guided IMRT or VMAT, SBRT was delivered in 3 to 5 fractions at a biologically effective dose of at least 100 Gy. Concurrent therapy was not administered to any patient alongside SBRT. After SBRT, distant metastases developed in about 20% of the 19 patients at a median of approximately seven months, while the remaining 15 patients had no significant progression. The study profiled peripheral blood TCR beta repertoires from stage I NSCLC patients before and after stereotactic body radiotherapy and related them to distant failure. A total of about 40 blood samples from around 19 patients were sequenced, with one sample obtained before and one obtained after SBRT for each patient.

Two rounds of multiplex PCR were used to amplify the TCR beta CDR3 region from genomic DNA. The first PCR round used primers specific to each TRBV and TRBJ gene, and the primer sequences were filed in Chinese patent CN105087789A. Universal primers were used in the second PCR round. The Roche High Pure PCR Template Preparation Kit was used to extract genomic DNA from the frozen PBMCs. Libraries were sequenced paired-end with 151 bp reads on an Illumina HiSeq 3000. The paper's data handling went like this. Raw reads lacking the multiplex PCR primer sequences were removed with CutAdapt. High-quality paired reads were merged into contigs with PEAR. By aligning each contig to reference sequences, MiXCR assigned the TRB V, D and J gene segments to that contig. CDR3 sequences were clustered by base quality and sequence similarity to remove sequencing errors. Diversity was measured as Shannon entropy normalized by the natural log of productive TCR sequence number. One minus Shannon entropy divided by the natural log of the number of unique clonotypes was used as the definition of clonality. The Youden index of ROC curves was used to select progression-free survival cut-offs for repertoire metrics, and analyses were performed in R 3.5.3. TCRdb reprocessing: public reads trimmed at Q25 with fastp, clones called with MiXCR, in-frame beta chains kept. Each CDR3 protein appears once, grouped with its most common genes and DNA. Clone size and V and J calls follow TCRdb, not the original study. The sample yields approximately 14,000 distinct CDR3 sequences; 50% were counted once. Of the sample, approximately 40% is held by the ten largest clones.

V is cut by 6 bases and J by 4 bases, and the space between the germline ends is 16 bases. The CDR3 contains 14 residues, cysteine and phenylalanine counted. Just the 42-base CDR3 DNA is kept, in frame starting at base 1. Via the germline V gene (reference sequence), CDR1 is MNHEY and CDR2 SMNVEV. Summary of the overall study and its limitations: Whether the expanded TCR clones were tumor-specific was not determined. No adjustment for multiple comparisons was applied to any of the reported P values. Differences in TRBV and TRBJ usage frequencies by metastasis status were reportedly observed in two V genes at baseline and in several V and two J genes after SBRT. The study was limited by the small cohort and short follow-up, and independent validation of the study findings is required. Post-SBRT Shannon entropy and its change from baseline were lower in patients who developed distant metastases; baseline Shannon entropy was not associated with metastases. After SBRT, the count of unique TCR clones dropped from a median of roughly 9,300 beforehand to approximately 7,300 afterward (Wilcoxon paired P=0.011).

No patient had a history of other malignancies or prior chemotherapy or radiotherapy, and all had node-negative disease on CT and PET/CT. At each of two time points, 5.5 to 7 milliliters of peripheral venous blood were collected in EDTA tubes. PBMCs were isolated by Ficoll-Paque Plus density-gradient centrifugation. Right after collection, samples were placed at -80 degrees C and kept there until analysis. This chain is built from TRBV27 and TRBJ2-7; perhaps TRBD1 is the D gene, with 6 bases matching. The origin of this receptor is a donor at least 50 years old with non-small cell lung cancer. Source: PBMCs, taken before or after stereotactic body radiation therapy (not recorded which). In nucleotide form, the sequence is TGTGCCAGCAGCCCACAGGGAACACGGTACGAGCAGTACTTC. Its translation is CASSPQGTRYEQYF.